This TCR beta chain was observed in a study of T cells in Graves' hyperthyroidism and ophthalmopathy. The CDR3 regions of TCR beta were amplified from RNA transcripts. TCR CDR3 underwent first-round RT-PCR with the HTBI primer set. TCRdb reanalysed the multiplex PCR reads using MiXCR and keeps one entry per CDR3 protein. The data show 250,000 or so distinct CDR3 sequences, roughly 15% seen once. This clonotype was detected many times. The CDR3 extends over 13 amino acids. Germline lookup yields CDR1 MNHEY and CDR2 SMNVEV (reference sequence). V was shortened by 8 bases and J by 4 bases, with 13 bases between the two germline ends.

This clonotype originated in a woman in her fifties or sixties with Graves' hyperthyroidism that later progressed to Graves' ophthalmopathy. The sample was blood. The rearrangement joins TRBV27 to TRBJ2-3; D remains unclear. CDR3 sequence reads: CASRGSGADTQYF. As DNA, the CDR3 is TGTGCCAGCCGCGGCTCGGGCGCAGATACGCAGTATTTT.